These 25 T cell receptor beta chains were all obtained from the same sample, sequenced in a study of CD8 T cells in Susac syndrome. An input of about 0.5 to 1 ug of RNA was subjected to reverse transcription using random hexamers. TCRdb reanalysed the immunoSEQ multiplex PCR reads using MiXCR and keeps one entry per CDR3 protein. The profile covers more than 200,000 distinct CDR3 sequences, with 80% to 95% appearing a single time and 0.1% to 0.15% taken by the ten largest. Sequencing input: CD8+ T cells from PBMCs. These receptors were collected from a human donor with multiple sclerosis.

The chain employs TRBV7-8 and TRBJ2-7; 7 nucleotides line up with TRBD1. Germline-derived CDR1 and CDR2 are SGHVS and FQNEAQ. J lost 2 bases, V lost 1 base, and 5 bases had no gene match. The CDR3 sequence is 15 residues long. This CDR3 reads CASSLGPGGPYEQYF. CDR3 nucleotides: TGTGCCAGCAGCTTAGGTCCAGGGGGTCCCTACGAGCAGTACTTC.

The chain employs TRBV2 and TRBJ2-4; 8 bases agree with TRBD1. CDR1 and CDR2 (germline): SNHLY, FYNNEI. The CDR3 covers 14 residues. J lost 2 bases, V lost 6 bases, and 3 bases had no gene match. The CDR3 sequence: CASSYRGTKNIQYF. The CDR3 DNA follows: TGTGCCAGCAGCTACAGGGGGACCAAAAACATTCAGTACTTC.

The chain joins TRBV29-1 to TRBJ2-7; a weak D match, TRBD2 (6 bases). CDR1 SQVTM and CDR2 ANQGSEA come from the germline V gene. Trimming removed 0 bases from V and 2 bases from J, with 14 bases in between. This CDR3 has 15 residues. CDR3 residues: CSVEDVRGKPYEQYF. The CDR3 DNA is TGCAGCGTTGAAGATGTGCGGGGTAAGCCCTACGAGCAGTACTTC.

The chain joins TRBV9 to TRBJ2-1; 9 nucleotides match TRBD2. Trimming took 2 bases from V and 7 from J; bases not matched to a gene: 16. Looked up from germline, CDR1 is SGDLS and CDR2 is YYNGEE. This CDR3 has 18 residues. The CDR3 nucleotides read TGTGCCAGCAGCGTCCGCACGACCGAGGCGGGGGGGCGGAATGAGCAGTTCTTC. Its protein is CASSVRTTEAGGRNEQFF.

The CDR3 loop reads CASSSGQNNYGYTF. In nucleotides, the CDR3 is TGCGCCAGCAGCTCGGGACAGAATAACTATGGCTACACCTTC. The chain couples TRBV5-1 to TRBJ1-2; 7 bases fit TRBD1. CDR1 SGHRS and CDR2 YFSETQ come from the germline V gene. The CDR3 sequence is 14 residues long. The ends lost 3 bases at V and 1 base at J; junction bases unmatched: 3.

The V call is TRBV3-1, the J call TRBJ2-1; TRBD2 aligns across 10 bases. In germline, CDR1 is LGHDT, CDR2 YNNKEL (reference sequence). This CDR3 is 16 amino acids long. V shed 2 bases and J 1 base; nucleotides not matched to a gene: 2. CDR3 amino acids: CASSQTLAGSYNEQFF. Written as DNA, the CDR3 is TGTGCCAGCAGCCAAACACTAGCGGGGTCCTACAATGAGCAGTTCTTC.

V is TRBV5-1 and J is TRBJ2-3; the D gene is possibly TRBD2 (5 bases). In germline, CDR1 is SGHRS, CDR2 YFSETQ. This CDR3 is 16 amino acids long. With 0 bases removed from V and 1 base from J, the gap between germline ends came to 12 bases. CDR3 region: CASSLDGSPGTDTQYF. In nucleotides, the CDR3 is TGCGCCAGCAGCTTGGATGGGAGTCCCGGCACAGATACGCAGTATTTT. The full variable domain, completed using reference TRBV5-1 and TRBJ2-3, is KAGVTQTPRYLIKTRGQQVTLSCSPISGHRSVSWYQQTPGQGLQFLFEYFSETQRNKGNFPGRFSGRQFSNSRSEMNVSTLELGDSALYLCASSLDGSPGTDTQYFGPGTRLTVL.

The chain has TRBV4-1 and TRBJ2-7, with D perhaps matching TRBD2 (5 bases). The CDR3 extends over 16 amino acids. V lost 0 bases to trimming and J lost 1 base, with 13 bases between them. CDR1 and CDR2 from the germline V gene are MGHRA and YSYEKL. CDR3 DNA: TGCGCCAGCAGCCAAGATCCGCTAGCTCCTTCCTACGAGCAGTACTTC. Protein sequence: CASSQDPLAPSYEQYF.

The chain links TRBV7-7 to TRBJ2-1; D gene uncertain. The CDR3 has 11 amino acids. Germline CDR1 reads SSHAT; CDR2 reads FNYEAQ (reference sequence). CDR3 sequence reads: CAILVANEQFF. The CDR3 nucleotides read TGTGCTATCCTAGTCGCCAATGAGCAGTTCTTC.

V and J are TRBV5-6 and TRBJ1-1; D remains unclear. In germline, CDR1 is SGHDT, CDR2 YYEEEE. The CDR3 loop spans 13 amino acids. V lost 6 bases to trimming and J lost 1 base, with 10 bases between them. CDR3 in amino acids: CASTNTANTEAFF. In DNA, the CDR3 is TGTGCCAGCACCAACACCGCGAACACTGAAGCTTTCTTT.

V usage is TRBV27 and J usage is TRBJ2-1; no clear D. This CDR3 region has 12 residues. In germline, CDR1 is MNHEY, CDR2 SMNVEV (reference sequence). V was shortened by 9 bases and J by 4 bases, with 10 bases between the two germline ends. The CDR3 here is CASEDYYNEQFF. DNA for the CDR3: TGTGCCAGTGAGGATTATTACAATGAGCAGTTCTTC.

CDR3 sequence: CASSFAGSEQYF. The CDR3 DNA reads TGTGCCAGCAGTTTCGCAGGGAGCGAGCAGTACTTC. The rearrangement joins TRBV28 to TRBJ2-7; D is possibly TRBD1 or TRBD2 (5 bases each). This CDR3 is 12 amino acids long. CDR1 is MDHEN, CDR2 SYDVKM, per germline. Deletions cut 3 bases from V and 6 bases from J, with 9 bases between.

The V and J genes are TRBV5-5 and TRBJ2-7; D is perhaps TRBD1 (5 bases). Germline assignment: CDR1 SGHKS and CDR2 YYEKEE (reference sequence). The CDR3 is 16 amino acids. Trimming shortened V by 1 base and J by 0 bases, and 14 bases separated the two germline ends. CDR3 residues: CASSLTGDSPSYEQYF. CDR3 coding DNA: TGTGCCAGCAGCTTGACCGGTGACAGCCCCTCCTACGAGCAGTACTTC.

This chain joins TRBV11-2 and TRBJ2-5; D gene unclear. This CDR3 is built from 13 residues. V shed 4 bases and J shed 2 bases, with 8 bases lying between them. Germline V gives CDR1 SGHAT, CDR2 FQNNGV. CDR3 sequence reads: CASSWVLQETQYF. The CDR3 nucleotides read TGTGCCAGCAGCTGGGTCCTTCAAGAGACCCAGTACTTC.

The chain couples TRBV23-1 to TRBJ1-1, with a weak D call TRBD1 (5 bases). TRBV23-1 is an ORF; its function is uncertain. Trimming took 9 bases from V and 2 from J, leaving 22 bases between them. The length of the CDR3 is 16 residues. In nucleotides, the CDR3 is TGCGCCAGACTGAGGGGATCAAGGGAGATAAACACTGAAGCTTTCTTT. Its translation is CARLRGSREINTEAFF.

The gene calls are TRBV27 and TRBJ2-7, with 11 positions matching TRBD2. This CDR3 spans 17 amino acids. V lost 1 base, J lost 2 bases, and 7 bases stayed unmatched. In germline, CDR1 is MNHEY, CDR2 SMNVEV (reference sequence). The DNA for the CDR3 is TGTGCCAGCAGTTTATTGGCTAGCGGGGGGAATCCCTACGAGCAGTACTTC. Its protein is CASSLLASGGNPYEQYF.

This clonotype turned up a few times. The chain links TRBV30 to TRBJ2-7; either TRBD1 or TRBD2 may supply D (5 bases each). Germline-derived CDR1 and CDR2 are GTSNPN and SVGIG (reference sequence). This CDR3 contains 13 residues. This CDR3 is CATMWDVTYEQYF. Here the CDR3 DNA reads TGTGCTACTATGTGGGACGTCACCTACGAGCAGTACTTC.

The CDR3 protein is CAISAGDYEQYF. The CDR3 nucleotides are TGTGCCATCAGTGCAGGGGATTACGAGCAGTACTTC. The chain combines TRBV10-3 with TRBJ2-7; D possibly corresponds to TRBD1 (6 bases). V lost 4 bases and J 4 bases, leaving 8 bases between the germline ends. The germline V gene encodes CDR1 ENHRY and CDR2 SYGVKD. The CDR3 is 12 residues long.

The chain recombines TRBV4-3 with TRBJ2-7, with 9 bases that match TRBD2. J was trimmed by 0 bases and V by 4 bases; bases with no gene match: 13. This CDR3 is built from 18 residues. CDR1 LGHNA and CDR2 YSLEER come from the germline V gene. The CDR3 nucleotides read TGCGCCAGCAGCCTCTCACTTGGTAGCGGGAGTGTCTCCTACGAGCAGTACTTC. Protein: CASSLSLGSGSVSYEQYF.

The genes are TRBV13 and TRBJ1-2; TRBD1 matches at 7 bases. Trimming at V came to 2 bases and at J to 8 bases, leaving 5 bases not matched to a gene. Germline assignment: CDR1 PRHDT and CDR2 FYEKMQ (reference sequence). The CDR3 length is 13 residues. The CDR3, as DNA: TGTGCCAGCAGCTTAAGGGGGCGGAGAGGCTACACCTTC. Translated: CASSLRGRRGYTF.

CDR3 amino acids: CSAGGTPSQGAFF. CDR3 bases: TGCAGCGCAGGTGGCACCCCAAGTCAAGGAGCTTTCTTT. This chain connects TRBV29-1 to TRBJ1-1; D gene uncertain. V was trimmed by 7 bases and J by 10 bases, leaving 22 bases between them. This CDR3 comprises 13 residues. Germline values: CDR1 SQVTM, CDR2 ANQGSEA. Combining the CDR3 with reference TRBV29-1 and TRBJ1-1 gives the whole variable domain SAVISQKPSRDICQRGTSLTIQCQVDSQVTMMFWYRQQPGQSLTLIATANQGSEATYESGFVIDKFPISRPNLTFSTLTVSNMSPEDSSIYLCSAGGTPSQGAFFGQGTRLTVV.

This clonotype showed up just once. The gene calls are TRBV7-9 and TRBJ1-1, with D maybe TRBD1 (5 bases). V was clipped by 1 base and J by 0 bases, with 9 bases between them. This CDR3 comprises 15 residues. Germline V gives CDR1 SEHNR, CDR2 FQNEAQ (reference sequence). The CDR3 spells CASSLGVRVNTEAFF. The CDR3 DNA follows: TGTGCCAGCAGCTTAGGAGTCAGGGTGAACACTGAAGCTTTCTTT.

The DNA of the CDR3 is TGTGCCAGCAGCCCTATATTTCTTGATAATGAGCAGTTCTTC. Translated: CASSPIFLDNEQFF. The chain joins TRBV5-6 to TRBJ2-1; D not resolved. V was clipped by 4 bases and J by 7 bases, with 15 bases between them. This CDR3 region has 14 residues. The germline V gene encodes CDR1 SGHDT and CDR2 YYEEEE.

The CDR3 protein is CASSPLPGLNTEAFF. The CDR3 bases are TGTGCCAGCAGCCCCCTTCCGGGGCTGAACACTGAAGCTTTCTTT. The chain links TRBV7-8 to TRBJ1-1; D is perhaps TRBD1 (5 bases). The CDR3 is 15 amino acids. Germline V gene lookup returns CDR1 SGHVS and CDR2 FQNEAQ. V lost 5 bases and J lost 0, with 13 bases in between.

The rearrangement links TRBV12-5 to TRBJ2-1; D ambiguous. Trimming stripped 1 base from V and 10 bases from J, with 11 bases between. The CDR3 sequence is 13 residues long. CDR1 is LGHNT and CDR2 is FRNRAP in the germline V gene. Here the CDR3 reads CASGLAINWEQFF. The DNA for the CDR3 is TGTGCTAGTGGTTTGGCCATAAATTGGGAGCAGTTCTTC.